Presented here are 27 T cell receptor beta chains from one specimen sequenced in a study of CD8+ T cells in alopecia areata. cDNA serving as the sequencing template came from extracted, reverse transcribed RNA. Method: immunoSEQ multiplex PCR; TCRdb's copy keeps in-frame clones and lacks some. This sample carries approximately 300,000 clones, none of them present only once. Cells from pooled cutaneous lymph nodes were sorted by CD4, CD8alpha, NKG2D, NKG2ACE and other markers. The sequencing sample was made of CD4+ T cells sorted from a lymph node. These receptors all stem from a C3H/HeJ mouse with alopecia areata. MHC haplotype: H2-k.

The sample holds a few counts of this clone. The genes are named according to mouse. The read terminates 4 residues before the CDR3 end, so the remaining end is supplied by the germline J gene. The genes are TRBV13-3 and TRBJ2-5; the match to TRBD2 covers 7 bases. CDR1 is NNHDY and CDR2 is SYVADS in the germline V gene. The V gene end was trimmed by 4 bases and the J gene end by 2 bases; junction bases not matched to a gene: 7. The CDR3 is made up of 15 amino acids. The CDR3 DNA, read in part, is TGTGCCAGCAGTCGTACTGGGGAGGGCCAAGAC. It yields the protein CASSRTGEGQD. The CDR3 in its entirety is CASSRTGEGQDTQYF. The full variable domain, with the rest looked up from reference TRBV13-3 and TRBJ2-5, is EAAVTQSPRSKVAVTGGKVTLSCHQTNNHDYMYWYRQDTGHGLRLIHYSYVADSTEKGDIPDGYKASRPSQENFSLILELASLSQTAVYFCASSRTGEGQDTQYFGPGTRLLVL.

Note on this clone: The gene symbols are mouse symbols. Coverage ceases 4 residues before the CDR3 finishes, and the germline J gene fills in the end. This sequence joins TRBV12-1 and TRBJ2-4, with TRBD2 matching 8 bases. After removal of 2 bases from V and 2 bases from J, the junction contained 2 bases not matched to a gene. The germline gives CDR1 SGHSN, CDR2 HYEKVE. This CDR3 has 14 residues. The CDR3 here is CASSPGGSQNTLYF. CDR3 DNA (partial): TGTGCCAGCTCTCCTGGGGGGTCTCAAAAC.

This clone was observed at least ten times. Gene names are mouse gene names. The DNA ends 4 residues before the CDR3 does, and the rest of the CDR3 is filled in from the germline J gene. The chain joins TRBV12-1 to TRBJ1-2, with TRBD1 as a possible D gene (6 bases). The CDR3 length is 15 residues. From germline, CDR1 is SGHSN and CDR2 HYEKVE. The ends were cut back, 1 base at V and 0 bases at J, with 11 bases in the middle. Partial CDR3 DNA: TGTGCCAGCTCTCTTTCGACAGGCCCAAACTCC. This gives the protein CASSLSTGPNS. The CDR3 as a whole reads CASSLSTGPNSDYTF.

There are a few counts of this clone. Gene names are the mouse ones. The read ends 4 residues shy of where the CDR3 ends; the end is completed using the germline J gene. The chain carries TRBV13-3 and TRBJ1-1; tentatively, D is TRBD1 (5 bases). The CDR3 has 13 amino acids. The germline CDR1 and CDR2 sequences are NNHDY and SYVADS. The CDR3 DNA, read in part, is TGTGCCAGCAGGACTGGGGGGTTGAGA. As protein: CASRTGGLR. The complete CDR3 protein is CASRTGGLREVFF.

On this clone: Gene names refer to mouse genes. The read ends 4 residues before the CDR3 terminus; that terminus is restored from the germline J gene. The J gene is TRBJ2-5, the V gene TRBV13-3, with a possible D match to TRBD2 (7 bases). The CDR3 runs to 15 residues. In germline, CDR1 is NNHDY, CDR2 SYVADS. CDR3: CASSDAEGGEDTQYF. The CDR3 DNA, read in part, is TGTGCCAGCAGTGATGCTGAGGGGGGCGAGGAC.

This clone was detected only a few times. Genes and germline come from the mouse. The DNA read from the CDR3 is TGCACCTGCAGTGCAGATCGGGGACACTAT. This codes for CTCSADRGHY. The CDR3 reads in full as CTCSADRGHYEQYF. The rearrangement links TRBV1 to TRBJ2-7; tentative D call: TRBD1 (6 bases). The sequenced fragment ends 4 residues before the CDR3 boundary, so the rest is inferred from the germline J gene. V was shortened by 0 bases and J by 3 bases, with 9 bases between the two germline ends. This CDR3 has 14 amino acids. Germline-derived CDR1 and CDR2 are NSQYPW and LRSPGD (reference sequence). Together with reference TRBV1 and TRBJ2-7, the CDR3 gives the full variable domain: VTLLEQNPRWRLVPRGQAVNLRCILKNSQYPWMSWYQQDLQKQLQWLFTLRSPGDKEVKSLPGADYLATRVTDTELRLQVANMSQGRTLYCTCSADRGHYEQYFGPGTRLTVL.

This clone was seen at least ten times. Gene names and germline match the mouse. The CDR3 goes on 4 residues after the read ends, and that part is filled in from the germline J gene. The same CDR3 is also encoded by other DNA sequences in this sample. The chain recombines TRBV5 with TRBJ2-7; D is possibly TRBD1 (5 bases). The CDR3 totals 12 residues. Per the germline V gene, CDR1 is LGHNA and CDR2 is YNLKQL (reference sequence). The CDR3 protein is CASSPTEYEQYF. Partial CDR3 DNA: TGTGCCAGCAGCCCGACAGAATAT.

Regarding this clone: Gene labels here are mouse ones. The observed sequence ends 4 residues before the CDR3 terminus, with the missing tail filled in from the germline J gene. This same CDR3 is encoded by further DNA sequences in the sample. The genes are TRBV13-1 and TRBJ2-4, with 11 bases that match TRBD2. The CDR3 sequence is 14 residues long. Looked up from germline, CDR1 is NSHNY and CDR2 is SYGAGN. The part of the CDR3 DNA that was read is TGTGCCAGCAGTGGCGGGACTGGGGGAAAC. This codes for CASSGGTGGN. The whole CDR3 region reads CASSGGTGGNTLYF.

On this clone: The gene names given are mouse names. With the read ending 4 residues before the CDR3 end, the germline J gene is used to fill in that end. At the DNA level, this CDR3 is encoded by other sequences in the same sample as well. The gene calls are TRBV19 and TRBJ2-3, with D uncertain. The CDR3 runs to 14 residues. Trimming removed 0 bases from V and 3 bases from J, with 8 bases in between. Germline loops: CDR1 FNHDT, CDR2 SITEND (reference sequence). The CDR3 sequence is CASSIGSGAETLYF. The sequenced CDR3 bases are TGTGCCAGCAGTATAGGTAGTGGGGCAGAA.

A word on this clone: Genes here carry mouse names. Sequencing ends 4 residues short of the CDR3 end; the germline J gene provides the rest. The rearrangement uses TRBV13-1 and TRBJ2-5; no definite D call. V was trimmed by 5 bases and J by 0 bases, leaving 4 bases between them. The CDR3 consists of 12 residues. Germline V gene data show CDR1 as NSHNY and CDR2 as SYGAGN. CDR3 DNA, as far as it was read: TGTGCCAGCAGGACAAACCAAGAC. Translating it yields CASRTNQD. The full CDR3 protein is CASRTNQDTQYF.

With respect to this clone: Gene names refer to mouse genes. The CDR3 extends 3 residues past the end of the read, so its final part is completed from the germline J gene. The chain links TRBV1 to TRBJ1-6; TRBD1 aligns across 9 bases. TRBJ1-6 belongs to the ORF category, with a function that is uncertain. The CDR3 runs 15 residues. Germline lookup yields CDR1 NSQYPW and CDR2 LRSPGD (reference sequence). J was trimmed by 4 bases and V by 8 bases; bases with no gene match: 6. Partial CDR3 DNA: TGCACCTGCGCCACAGGGGGCTCTTATAATTCGCCC. Translation: CTCATGGSYNSP. Given in full, the CDR3 is CTCATGGSYNSPLYF.

This clone has a handful of counts. The germline and genes are mouse ones. CDR3: CASSDAKGGSNTGQLYF. CDR3 bases read: TGTGCCAGCAGTGATGCAAAGGGGGGGTCAAACACCGGG. The J gene is TRBJ2-2, the V gene TRBV13-1; the D gene is possibly TRBD2 (7 bases). The observed sequence ends 4 residues before the CDR3 terminus, with the missing tail filled in from the germline J gene. The V and J ends lost 0 bases and 0 bases respectively, with 12 bases between them. CDR1 is NSHNY and CDR2 is SYGAGN in the germline V gene. The CDR3 runs 17 residues.

This clone was observed a few times. Gene names and germline match the mouse. Different DNA sequences within this sample yield the same CDR3. Incomplete CDR3 DNA: TGTGCCAGCAGTATCGGAGGGAACACA. Amino acids: CASSIGGNT. The CDR3 in its entirety is CASSIGGNTEVFF. The rearrangement links TRBV19 to TRBJ1-1; D gene unclear. The read terminates 4 residues before the CDR3 end, so the remaining end is supplied by the germline J gene. The CDR3 runs 13 residues. Trimming took 2 bases from V and 1 from J, leaving 6 bases between them. Per germline, CDR1 FNHDT and CDR2 SITEND (reference sequence).

In its sample, this clone was seen a few times. Genes and germline come from the mouse. Read data end 4 residues before the CDR3 end; the end is taken from the germline J gene. The chain joins TRBV1 to TRBJ1-1; tentative D call: TRBD1 (6 bases). Germline CDR1 reads NSQYPW; CDR2 reads LRSPGD (reference sequence). Trimming removed 3 bases from V and 3 bases from J, with 11 bases in between. CDR3 length: 14 residues. The CDR3 loop is CTCSASGADTEVFF. The sequenced part of the CDR3 DNA is TGCACCTGCAGTGCCTCAGGGGCAGACACA.

For this clone: The gene names here belong to mouse. The read gets to within 4 residues of the CDR3 end, and the germline J gene fills in the rest. The gene calls are TRBV1 and TRBJ1-1; 7 nucleotides agree with TRBD1. The V and J ends lost 0 bases and 3 bases, in that order; junction bases with no gene match: 7. This CDR3 has 16 residues. The germline gives CDR1 NSQYPW, CDR2 LRSPGD (reference sequence). CDR3 residues: CTCSAENRGFDTEVFF. The CDR3 bases that were read are TGCACCTGCAGTGCAGAAAACAGGGGATTCGACACA.

To note about this clone: Gene names are the mouse ones. The CDR3 end is not reached by the read, which stops 4 residues before it; the germline J gene fills it in. The rearrangement uses TRBV13-1 and TRBJ2-5, with 7 bases lining up with TRBD1. Germline CDR1 and CDR2: NSHNY and SYGAGN. The CDR3 length is 13 residues. CDR3 DNA, as far as it was read: TGTGCCAGCAGTGCGGGACAGAGGGAC. As protein: CASSAGQRD. The CDR3, in full, reads CASSAGQRDTQYF.

This clone was counted a few times. Mouse names are used for the genes. Read sequence stops 4 residues before the CDR3 end, and the germline J gene provides the missing end. The rearrangement links TRBV13-3 to TRBJ1-1, with TRBD1 as a possible D gene (6 bases). Germline CDR1 and CDR2: NNHDY and SYVADS. The CDR3 sequence is 12 residues long. Trimming shortened V by 6 bases and J by 4 bases, and 10 bases separated the two germline ends. CDR3 sequence reads: CASTGDGTEVFF. The sequenced CDR3 bases are TGTGCCAGCACAGGGGACGGCACA.

This clone was seen a handful of times. Gene names are the mouse ones. The CDR3 goes on 4 residues after the read ends, and that part is filled in from the germline J gene. V usage is TRBV13-1 and J usage is TRBJ1-1; no reliable D call. The CDR3 contains 13 residues. V was clipped by 1 base and J by 1 base, with 5 bases between them. Germline CDR1 is NSHNY and CDR2 is SYGAGN. The CDR3 loop reads CASSDYKNTEVFF. Incomplete CDR3 DNA: TGTGCCAGCAGTGATTACAAAAACACA.

A word on this clone: The germline and genes are mouse ones. The read finishes 4 residues shy of the CDR3 end, and the germline J gene is used to complete it. The chain employs TRBV1 and TRBJ1-1; 8 positions agree with TRBD1. CDR1 is NSQYPW, CDR2 LRSPGD, per germline (reference sequence). The CDR3 spans 13 residues. CDR3 bases read: TGCACCTGCAGTGCCGCCAGGGGGCGA. Translated: CTCSAARGR. The CDR3, in full, reads CTCSAARGREVFF.

This clone turned up a few times. Each gene name is a mouse one. The read comes to an end 4 residues before the CDR3 does, leaving the germline J gene to fill in the end. The V gene is TRBV5, the J gene TRBJ1-1, with TRBD1 matching over 9 bases. Germline V gives CDR1 LGHNA, CDR2 YNLKQL (reference sequence). V was pared by 4 bases and J by 4 bases, with 7 bases of the junction left unmatched. This CDR3 has 15 amino acids. The CDR3 DNA, read in part, is TGTGCCAGCAGCCCACAGGGACAGGGAGGCACA. Protein product: CASSPQGQGGT. The whole CDR3 sequence reads CASSPQGQGGTEVFF.

This clone showed up just a few times. The gene names here belong to mouse. The CDR3 end lies 4 residues beyond the end of the read and is filled in from the germline J gene. The genes are TRBV13-2 and TRBJ2-2; 8 bases are shared with TRBD1. This CDR3 is built from 15 residues. CDR1 NNHNN and CDR2 SYGAGS come from the germline V gene (reference sequence). The V gene end was trimmed by 5 bases and the J gene end by 0 bases; junction bases not matched to a gene: 3. Incomplete CDR3 DNA: TGTGCCAGCGGACGACAGGGGACAAACACCGGG. This translates into CASGRQGTNTG. The whole CDR3 sequence is CASGRQGTNTGQLYF.

With regard to this clone: Gene names refer to mouse genes. From the germline J gene comes the end of the CDR3, since the read stops 4 residues before it. The chain combines TRBV19 with TRBJ2-2; 9 bases align to TRBD2. Looked up from germline, CDR1 is FNHDT and CDR2 is SITEND (reference sequence). V shed 5 bases, J shed 1 base, and the junction held 0 bases outside the gene matches. The CDR3 loop spans 14 amino acids. Incomplete CDR3 DNA: TGTGCCAGCAGACTGGGGGGAAACACCGGG. Protein: CASRLGGNTG. The CDR3 in full is CASRLGGNTGQLYF.

Note on this clone: Mouse gene names and germline throughout. The missing CDR3 end, 4 residues past where the read stops, is filled in from the germline J gene. The J gene is TRBJ2-7, the V gene TRBV13-1, with TRBD2 identical over 9 bases. This CDR3 is built from 15 residues. V trimming: 4 bases; J trimming: 0 bases; junction bases outside the gene matches: 5. From germline, CDR1 is NSHNY and CDR2 SYGAGN. CDR3 bases read: TGTGCCAGCAGTTGGACTGGGGCTAGCTCCTAT. This gives the protein CASSWTGASSY. The whole CDR3 sequence is CASSWTGASSYEQYF.

This clone has just a few counts. The gene symbols are mouse symbols. The sequence runs out 4 residues before the end of the CDR3; the remainder is reconstructed from the germline J gene. The chain carries TRBV19 and TRBJ2-3; possibly TRBD2 for D (7 bases). Looked up from germline, CDR1 is FNHDT and CDR2 is SITEND (reference sequence). V gave up 5 bases and J gave up 2 bases, with 12 bases separating them. The CDR3 contains 14 residues. The CDR3: CASSWGTNAETLYF. The part of the CDR3 DNA that was read is TGTGCCAGCAGCTGGGGGACAAATGCAGAA.

The sample holds a few counts of this clone. The germline and genes are mouse ones. The read ends 4 residues shy of where the CDR3 ends; the end is completed using the germline J gene. The genes are TRBV19 and TRBJ2-5; TRBD1 might be the D (6 bases). CDR3 length: 13 amino acids. Germline V CDR1 and CDR2: FNHDT, SITEND (reference sequence). V lost 5 bases and J 2 bases, leaving 9 bases between the germline ends. CDR3: CASRSGVQDTQYF. CDR3 bases read: TGTGCCAGCAGATCAGGGGTCCAAGAC.

With regard to this clone: Gene names and germline refer to mouse. The read stops 4 residues short of the end of the CDR3; the missing end is completed from the germline J gene. V is TRBV13-1 and J is TRBJ2-5, with 8 nucleotides matching TRBD1. This CDR3 has 15 amino acids. Germline assignment: CDR1 NSHNY and CDR2 SYGAGN. Trimming removed 3 bases from V and 3 bases from J; junction bases left unmatched: 6. The CDR3 sequence is CASSASRTGQDTQYF. The sequenced CDR3 bases are TGTGCCAGCAGTGCCTCCCGGACAGGGCAAGAC.

Concerning this clone itself: Gene and germline names: mouse. The read is 4 residues too short to cover the CDR3 end, so that end is filled in from the germline J gene. The genes are TRBV4 and TRBJ1-2; D unresolved. CDR3 length: 12 residues. V lost 4 bases to trimming and J lost 0 bases, with 3 bases between them. Per the germline V gene, CDR1 is LGHDT and CDR2 is YNNKQL (reference sequence). The chain's CDR3 is CASSLANSDYTF. The covered CDR3 bases are TGTGCCAGCAGCTTGGCAAACTCC.